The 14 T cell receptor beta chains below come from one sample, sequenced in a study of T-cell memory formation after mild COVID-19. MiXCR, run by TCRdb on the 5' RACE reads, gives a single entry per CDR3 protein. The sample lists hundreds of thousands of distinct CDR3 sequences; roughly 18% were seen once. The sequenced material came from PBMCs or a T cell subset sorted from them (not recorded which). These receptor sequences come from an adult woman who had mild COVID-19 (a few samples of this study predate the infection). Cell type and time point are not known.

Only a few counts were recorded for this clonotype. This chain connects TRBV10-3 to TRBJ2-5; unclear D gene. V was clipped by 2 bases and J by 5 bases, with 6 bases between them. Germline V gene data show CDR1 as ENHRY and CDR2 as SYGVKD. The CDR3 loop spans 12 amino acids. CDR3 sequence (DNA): TGTGCCATCAGTGAGCGGGCTGAGACCCAGTACTTC. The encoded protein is CAISERAETQYF.

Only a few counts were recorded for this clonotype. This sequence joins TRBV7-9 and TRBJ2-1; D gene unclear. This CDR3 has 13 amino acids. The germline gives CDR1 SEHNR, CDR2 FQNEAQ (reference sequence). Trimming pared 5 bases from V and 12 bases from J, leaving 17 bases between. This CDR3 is CASSQWDLPGQFF. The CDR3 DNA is TGTGCCAGCAGCCAGTGGGATTTGCCGGGGCAGTTCTTC.

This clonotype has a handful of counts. For the CDR3, the DNA is TGTGCCAGCAGCAACACGGCCGTTCCAAGTCAGCCCCAGCATTTT. Its protein is CASSNTAVPSQPQHF. The J gene is TRBJ1-5, the V gene TRBV7-9; D gene unclear. This CDR3 is 15 amino acids long. Germline CDR1 and CDR2: SEHNR and FQNEAQ (reference sequence). Trimming took 5 bases from V and 6 from J, leaving 17 bases between them.

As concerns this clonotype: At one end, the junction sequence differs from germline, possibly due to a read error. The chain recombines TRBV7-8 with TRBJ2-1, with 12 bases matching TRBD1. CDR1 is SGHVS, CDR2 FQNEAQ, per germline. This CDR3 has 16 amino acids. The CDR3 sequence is CASSLATTGTGGPLIF. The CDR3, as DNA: TGTGCCAGCAGCTTAGCGACAACCGGGACAGGGGGCCCCCTGATCTTC.

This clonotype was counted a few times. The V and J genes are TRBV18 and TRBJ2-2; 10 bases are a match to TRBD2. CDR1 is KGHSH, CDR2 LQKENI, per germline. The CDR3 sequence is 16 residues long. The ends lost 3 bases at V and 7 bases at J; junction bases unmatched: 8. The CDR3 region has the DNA TGTGCCAGCTCACCTACGGGGACTAGCGTTATCGGGGAGCTGTTTTTT. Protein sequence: CASSPTGTSVIGELFF.

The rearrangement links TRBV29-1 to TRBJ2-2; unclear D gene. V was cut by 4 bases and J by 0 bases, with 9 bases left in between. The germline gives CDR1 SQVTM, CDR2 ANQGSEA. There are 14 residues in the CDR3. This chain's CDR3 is CSVVLGTNTGELFF. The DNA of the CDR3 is TGCAGCGTTGTTCTGGGAACGAACACCGGGGAGCTGTTTTTT.

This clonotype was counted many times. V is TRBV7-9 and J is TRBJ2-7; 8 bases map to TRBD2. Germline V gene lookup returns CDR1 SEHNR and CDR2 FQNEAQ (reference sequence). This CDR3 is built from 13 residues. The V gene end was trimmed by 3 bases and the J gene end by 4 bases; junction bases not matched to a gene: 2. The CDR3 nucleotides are TGTGCCAGCAGCTTTACTAGCGGATACGAGCAGTACTTC. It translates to CASSFTSGYEQYF.

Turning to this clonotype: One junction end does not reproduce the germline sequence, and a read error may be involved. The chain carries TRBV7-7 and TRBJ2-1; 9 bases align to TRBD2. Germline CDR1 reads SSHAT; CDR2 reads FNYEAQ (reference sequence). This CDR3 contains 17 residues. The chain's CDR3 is CASSLGGSGSGFNEQFF. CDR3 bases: TGTGCTAGCAGCTTAGGTGGTAGCGGGAGTGGGTTTAATGAGCAGTTCTTC.

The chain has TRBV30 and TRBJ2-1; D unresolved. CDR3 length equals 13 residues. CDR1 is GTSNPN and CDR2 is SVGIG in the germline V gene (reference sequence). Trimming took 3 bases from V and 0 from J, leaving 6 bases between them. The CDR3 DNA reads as TGTGCCTGGAGCGAGAGCTCCTACAATGAGCAGTTCTTC. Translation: CAWSESSYNEQFF.

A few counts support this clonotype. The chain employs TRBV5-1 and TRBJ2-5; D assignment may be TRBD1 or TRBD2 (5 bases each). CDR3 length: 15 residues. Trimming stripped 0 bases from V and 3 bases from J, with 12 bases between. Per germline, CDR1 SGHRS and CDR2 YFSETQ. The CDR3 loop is CASSLVGTEKETQYF. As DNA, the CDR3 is TGCGCCAGCAGCTTGGTTGGGACGGAAAAAGAGACCCAGTACTTC.

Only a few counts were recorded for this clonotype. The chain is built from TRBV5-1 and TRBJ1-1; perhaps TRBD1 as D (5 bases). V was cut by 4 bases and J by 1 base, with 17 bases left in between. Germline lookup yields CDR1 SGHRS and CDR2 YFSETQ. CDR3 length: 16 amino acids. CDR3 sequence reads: CASSPGHGGGNTEAFF. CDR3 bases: TGCGCCAGCAGCCCCGGACATGGCGGTGGGAACACTGAAGCTTTCTTT.

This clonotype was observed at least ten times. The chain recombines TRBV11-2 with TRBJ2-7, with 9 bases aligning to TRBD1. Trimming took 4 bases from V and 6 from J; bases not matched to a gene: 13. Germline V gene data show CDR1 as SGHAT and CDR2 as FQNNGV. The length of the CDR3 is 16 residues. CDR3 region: CASSSEPGTGYREQYF. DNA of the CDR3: TGTGCCAGCAGCTCCGAGCCCGGGACAGGGTACCGCGAGCAGTACTTC. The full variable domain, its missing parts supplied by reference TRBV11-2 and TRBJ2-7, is EAGVAQSPRYKIIEKRQSVAFWCNPISGHATLYWYQQILGQGPKLLIQFQNNGVVDDSQLPKDRFSAERLKGVDSTLKIQPAKLEDSAVYLCASSSEPGTGYREQYFGPGTRLTVT.

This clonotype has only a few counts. The CDR3 sequence is CASSLWGTGGNYEQYF. The CDR3 DNA is TGTGCCAGCAGCTTATGGGGGACAGGGGGAAACTACGAGCAGTACTTC. The rearrangement joins TRBV7-9 to TRBJ2-7; 11 bases map to TRBD1. CDR3 size: 16 residues. V gave up 2 bases and J gave up 3 bases; unmatched junction bases: 6. Germline V CDR1 and CDR2: SEHNR, FQNEAQ (reference sequence).

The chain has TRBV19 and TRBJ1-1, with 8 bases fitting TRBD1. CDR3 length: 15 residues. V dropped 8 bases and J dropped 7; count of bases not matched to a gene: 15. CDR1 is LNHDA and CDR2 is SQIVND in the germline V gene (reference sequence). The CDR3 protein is CASQTGPDRAIEAFF. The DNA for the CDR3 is TGTGCCAGTCAAACAGGACCGGACAGGGCTATTGAAGCTTTCTTT. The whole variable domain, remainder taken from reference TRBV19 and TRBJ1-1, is DGGITQSPKYLFRKEGQNVTLSCEQNLNHDAMYWYRQDPGQGLRLIYYSQIVNDFQKGDIAEGYSVSREKKESFPLTVTSAQKNPTAFYLCASQTGPDRAIEAFFGQGTRLTVV.